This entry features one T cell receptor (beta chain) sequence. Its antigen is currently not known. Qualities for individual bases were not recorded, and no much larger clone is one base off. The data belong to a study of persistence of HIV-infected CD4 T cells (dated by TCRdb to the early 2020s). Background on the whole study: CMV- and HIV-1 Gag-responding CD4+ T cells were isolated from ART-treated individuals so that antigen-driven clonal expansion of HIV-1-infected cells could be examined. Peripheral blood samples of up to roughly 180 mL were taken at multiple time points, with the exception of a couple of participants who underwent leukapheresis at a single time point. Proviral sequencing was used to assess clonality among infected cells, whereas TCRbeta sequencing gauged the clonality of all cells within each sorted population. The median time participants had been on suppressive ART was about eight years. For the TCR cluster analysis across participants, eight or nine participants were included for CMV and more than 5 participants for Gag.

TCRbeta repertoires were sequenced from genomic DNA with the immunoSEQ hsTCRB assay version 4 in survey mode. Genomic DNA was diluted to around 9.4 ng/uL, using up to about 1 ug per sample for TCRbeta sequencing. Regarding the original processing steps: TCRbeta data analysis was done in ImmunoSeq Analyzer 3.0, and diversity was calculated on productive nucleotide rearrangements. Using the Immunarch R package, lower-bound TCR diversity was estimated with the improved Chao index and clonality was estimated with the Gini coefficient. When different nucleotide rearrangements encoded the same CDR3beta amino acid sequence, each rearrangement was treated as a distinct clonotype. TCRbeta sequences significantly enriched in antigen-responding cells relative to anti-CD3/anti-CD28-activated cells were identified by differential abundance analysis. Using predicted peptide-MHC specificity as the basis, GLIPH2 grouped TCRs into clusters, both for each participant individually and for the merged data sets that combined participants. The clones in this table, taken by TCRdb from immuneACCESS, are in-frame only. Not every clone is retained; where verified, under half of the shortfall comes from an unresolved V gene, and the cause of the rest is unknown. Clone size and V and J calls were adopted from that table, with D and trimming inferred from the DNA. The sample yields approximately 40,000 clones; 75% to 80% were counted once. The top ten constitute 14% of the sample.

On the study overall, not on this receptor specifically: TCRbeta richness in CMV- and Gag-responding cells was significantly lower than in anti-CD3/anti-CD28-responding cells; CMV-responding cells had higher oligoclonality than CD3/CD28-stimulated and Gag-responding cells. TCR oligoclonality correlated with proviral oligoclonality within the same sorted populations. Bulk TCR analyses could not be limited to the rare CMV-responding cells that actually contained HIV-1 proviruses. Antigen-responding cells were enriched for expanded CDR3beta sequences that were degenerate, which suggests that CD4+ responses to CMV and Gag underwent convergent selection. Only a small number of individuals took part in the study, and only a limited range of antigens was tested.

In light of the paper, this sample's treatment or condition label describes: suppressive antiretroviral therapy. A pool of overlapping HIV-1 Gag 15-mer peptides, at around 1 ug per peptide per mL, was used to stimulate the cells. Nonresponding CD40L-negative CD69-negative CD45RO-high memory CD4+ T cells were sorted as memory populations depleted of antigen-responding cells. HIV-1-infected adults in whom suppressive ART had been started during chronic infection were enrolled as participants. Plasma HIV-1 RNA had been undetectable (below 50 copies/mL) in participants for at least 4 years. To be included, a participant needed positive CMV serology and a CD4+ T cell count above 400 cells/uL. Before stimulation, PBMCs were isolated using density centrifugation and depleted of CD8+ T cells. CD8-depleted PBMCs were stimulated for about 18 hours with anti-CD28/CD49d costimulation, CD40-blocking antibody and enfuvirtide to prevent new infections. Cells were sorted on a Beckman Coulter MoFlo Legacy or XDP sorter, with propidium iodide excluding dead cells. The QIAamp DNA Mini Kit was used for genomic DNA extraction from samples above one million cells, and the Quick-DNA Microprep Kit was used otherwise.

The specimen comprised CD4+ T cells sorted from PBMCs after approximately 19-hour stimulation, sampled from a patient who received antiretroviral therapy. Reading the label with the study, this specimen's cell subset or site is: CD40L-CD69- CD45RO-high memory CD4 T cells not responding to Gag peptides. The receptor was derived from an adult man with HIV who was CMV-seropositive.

The DNA sequence reads TGTGCCAGTAGGCCCAAGACAGGGTTGAACACTGAAGCTTTCTTT. This encodes CASRPKTGLNTEAFF. The chain was built from TRBV19 and TRBJ1-1; the junction holds 7 bases that match TRBD1. The CDR3 goes from the cysteine to the phenylalanine over 15 residues. Just CDR3 DNA is preserved here, 45 bases in frame from base 1. Ends trimmed: V by 6 bases, J by 0 bases; bases unmatched to a gene: 7. Looking up the germline V gene (reference sequence) yields CDR1 LNHDA and CDR2 SQIVND.